Following are 20 T cell receptor beta chains from one sample sequenced in a study of T cell changes during pregnancy in multiple sclerosis. Profiling relied on immunoSEQ multiplex PCR, and the TCRdb table lists in-frame clones only, not all of them. The data show about 51,000 clones, roughly 92% seen once. Sequences were derived from CD4+ T cells from peripheral blood mononuclear cells, sampled in the second trimester of pregnancy. The receptors stem from a female donor with multiple sclerosis, enrolled in a pregnancy study.

The genes are TRBV29-1 and TRBJ1-1; 7 bases are a match to TRBD1. The trim removed 7 bases at V and 4 bases at J, leaving 15 bases unmatched. The CDR3 loop spans 15 amino acids. Germline V gene lookup returns CDR1 SQVTM and CDR2 ANQGSEA. DNA for the CDR3: TGCAGCGGACCTTTTGGAAGGGGGCAGAGCACTGAAGCTTTCTTT. This translates into CSGPFGRGQSTEAFF.

This chain uses TRBV18 with TRBJ1-1; TRBD1 aligns across 11 bases. This CDR3 has 16 residues. J gave up 6 bases and V 3 bases, and 9 bases lay outside the gene matches. Germline V gene lookup returns CDR1 KGHSH and CDR2 LQKENI. The CDR3 is CASSPLGQGAFAEAFF. CDR3 bases: TGTGCCAGCTCACCCCTCGGACAGGGGGCGTTCGCTGAAGCTTTCTTT.

The chain combines TRBV4-3 with TRBJ2-5, with TRBD2 identical over 7 bases. V dropped 1 base and J dropped 4; count of bases not matched to a gene: 3. CDR3 size: 14 residues. Germline loops: CDR1 LGHNA, CDR2 YSLEER. CDR3 nucleotides: TGCGCCAGCAGCCAAGTGGGGGGGACAGAGACCCAGTACTTC. This gives the protein CASSQVGGTETQYF.

The rearrangement uses TRBV9 and TRBJ1-1; 12 bases are shared with TRBD1. There are 18 residues in the CDR3. J lost 5 bases, V lost 0 bases, and 11 bases had no gene match. Germline V gives CDR1 SGDLS, CDR2 YYNGEE. The DNA for the CDR3 is TGTGCCAGCAGCGTAGATGGGGACAGGGGGCGTTGGGGAACTGAAGCTTTCTTT. Its protein product is CASSVDGDRGRWGTEAFF.

CDR3 in DNA: TGTGCCAGCAGCGGCCACAGGGGGGATGGCTACACCTTC. Residues: CASSGHRGDGYTF. J is TRBJ1-2 and V is TRBV9, with 8 bases fitting TRBD1. The length of the CDR3 is 13 residues. The germline V gene encodes CDR1 SGDLS and CDR2 YYNGEE. V shed 3 bases, J shed 6 bases, and the junction held 4 bases outside the gene matches.

V gene TRBV5-1 combines with J gene TRBJ2-7; TRBD1 matches at 9 bases. V shed 4 bases and J 2 bases; nucleotides not matched to a gene: 4. Germline lookup yields CDR1 SGHRS and CDR2 YFSETQ. The CDR3 runs to 14 residues. The CDR3 loop reads CASSPGTGTYEQYF. As DNA, the CDR3 is TGCGCCAGCAGCCCCGGGACAGGGACCTACGAGCAGTACTTC. Drawing the rest from reference TRBV5-1 and TRBJ2-7, the complete variable domain is KAGVTQTPRYLIKTRGQQVTLSCSPISGHRSVSWYQQTPGQGLQFLFEYFSETQRNKGNFPGRFSGRQFSNSRSEMNVSTLELGDSALYLCASSPGTGTYEQYFGPGTRLTVT.

The genes are TRBV2 and TRBJ2-7, with 7 bases fitting TRBD1. The length of the CDR3 is 14 residues. Germline V CDR1 and CDR2: SNHLY, FYNNEI. V trimming: 1 base; J trimming: 3 bases; junction bases outside the gene matches: 3. The chain's CDR3 is CASSEVGTVYEQYF. CDR3 DNA sequence: TGTGCCAGCAGTGAAGTCGGGACAGTCTACGAGCAGTACTTC.

This sequence joins TRBV9 and TRBJ1-3; 11 positions match TRBD1. From germline, CDR1 is SGDLS and CDR2 YYNGEE. J lost 4 bases, V lost 0 bases, and 9 bases had no gene match. This CDR3 has 18 residues. The CDR3 sequence: CASSVGDRGAVRGNTIYF. CDR3 DNA sequence: TGTGCCAGCAGCGTAGGGGACAGGGGGGCAGTGAGAGGAAACACCATATATTTT.

J is TRBJ1-1 and V is TRBV20-1; TRBD1 might be the D (5 bases). V was clipped by 4 bases and J by 4 bases, with 7 bases between them. The CDR3 is 11 residues long. Germline-derived CDR1 and CDR2 are DFQATT and SNEGSKA (reference sequence). DNA of the CDR3: TGCAGTGCTACTAGGGGCACTGAAGCTTTCTTT. Protein product: CSATRGTEAFF.

V and J are TRBV18 and TRBJ1-1; D is unclear. Trimming took off 2 bases at V and 6 bases at J, with 13 bases between the two ends. This CDR3 comprises 14 residues. The germline CDR1 and CDR2 sequences are KGHSH and LQKENI. CDR3 region: CASSPWVGDPEAFF. The CDR3, as DNA: TGTGCCAGCTCACCATGGGTGGGCGACCCTGAAGCTTTCTTT.

This clone was seen a single time. The rearrangement joins TRBV5-8 to TRBJ1-1; D uncertain. The V gene's germline CDR1 is SGHTS and CDR2 YDEGEE. Trimming removed 4 bases at V and 0 bases at J, with 16 bases between. This CDR3 is built from 16 residues. The CDR3 here is CASSAFVGQMNTEAFF. The DNA for the CDR3 is TGTGCCAGCAGCGCATTCGTGGGCCAGATGAACACTGAAGCTTTCTTT. The full variable domain, with the rest looked up from reference TRBV5-8 and TRBJ1-1, is EAGVTQSPTHLIKTRGQQATLRCSPISGHTSVYWYQQALGLGLQFLLWYDEGEERNRGNFPPRFSGRQFPNYSSELNVNALELEDSALYLCASSAFVGQMNTEAFFGQGTRLTVV.

This clone occurred once. This chain uses TRBV4-1 with TRBJ1-4; D is possibly TRBD1 (5 bases). Trimming removed 1 base at V and 6 bases at J, with 12 bases between. The germline V gene encodes CDR1 MGHRA and CDR2 YSYEKL. The CDR3 runs to 15 residues. The DNA of the CDR3 is TGCGCCAGCAGCCAAGTTGCAGGGTATGATGAAAAACTGTTTTTT. Residues: CASSQVAGYDEKLFF.

The chain has TRBV5-1 and TRBJ2-7, with 10 bases that match TRBD2. Germline values: CDR1 SGHRS, CDR2 YFSETQ. Germline trimming cut 5 bases from V and 2 bases from J; bases unmatched to any gene: 7. The CDR3 covers 15 residues. The CDR3 DNA is TGCGCCAGCAGAAGAGGACTAGCGGCTACCTACGAGCAGTACTTC. Translated: CASRRGLAATYEQYF.

The rearrangement joins TRBV6-6 to TRBJ1-2, with D possibly being TRBD1 (5 bases). Trimming left V 8 bases short and J 0 bases short, with 13 bases between. Germline V gene lookup returns CDR1 MNHNY and CDR2 SVGAGI (reference sequence). This CDR3 region has 14 residues. CDR3 amino acids: CASDEAGANYGYTF. CDR3 coding DNA: TGTGCCAGCGACGAAGCGGGGGCTAACTATGGCTACACCTTC.

This chain joins TRBV6-1 and TRBJ1-2, with 10 bases matching TRBD1. V trimming: 4 bases; J trimming: 1 base; junction bases outside the gene matches: 6. The CDR3 loop spans 16 amino acids. The V gene's germline CDR1 is MNHNS and CDR2 SASEGT. The CDR3 sequence: CASSGDRGFYNYGYTF. The CDR3 nucleotides read TGTGCCAGCAGTGGGGACAGGGGATTTTATAACTATGGCTACACCTTC.

The chain has TRBV9 and TRBJ1-3; no definite D call. V lost 3 bases, J lost 9 bases, and 10 bases lay in between. The CDR3 has 12 residues. Germline V lookup: CDR1 SGDLS, CDR2 YYNGEE. The CDR3, as DNA: TGTGCCAGCAGCGCTCACCGGGGCACCATATATTTT. This translates into CASSAHRGTIYF. Full variable domain (outside the CDR3, taken from reference TRBV9 and TRBJ1-3): DSGVTQTPKHLITATGQRVTLRCSPRSGDLSVYWYQQSLDQGLQFLIQYYNGEERAKGNILERFSAQQFPDLHSELNLSSLELGDSALYFCASSAHRGTIYFGEGSWLTVV.

This clone was recorded only once. The chain joins TRBV2 to TRBJ2-3; D is perhaps TRBD2 (8 bases). V was pared by 1 base and J by 14 bases, with 13 bases between. Germline V gene sequence: CDR1 SNHLY, CDR2 FYNNEI. The CDR3 runs 12 residues. The CDR3 is CASSEGGGTAYF. In DNA form, the CDR3 reads TGTGCCAGCAGTGAAGGCGGGGGGACAGCGTATTTT.

This clone was picked up one time. The chain carries TRBV10-3 and TRBJ1-3; no reliable D call. CDR3 length: 15 amino acids. The germline V and J ends were trimmed by 3 bases and 0 bases, with 9 bases remaining between them. Looked up from germline, CDR1 is ENHRY and CDR2 is SYGVKD. CDR3 DNA sequence: TGTGCCATCAGTGAACATCCCAGCTCTGGAAACACCATATATTTT. Protein product: CAISEHPSSGNTIYF.

The chain has TRBV4-2 and TRBJ1-3; D remains ambiguous. V lost 2 bases, J lost 2 bases, and 13 bases lay in between. The CDR3 is 16 residues long. CDR1 and CDR2 (germline): LGHNA, YNFKEQ. The CDR3 here is CASSQRPPGTGNTIYF. CDR3 bases: TGTGCCAGCAGCCAACGCCCTCCCGGGACTGGAAACACCATATATTTT.

V and J are TRBV7-2 and TRBJ1-5, with 8 bases matching TRBD1. V lost 4 bases and J lost 5; bases outside the gene matches: 10. Germline loops: CDR1 SGHTA, CDR2 FQGNSA. This CDR3 contains 16 residues. This CDR3 is CASSSYGGQGHQPQHF. DNA for the CDR3: TGTGCCAGCAGCTCATACGGCGGACAGGGACATCAGCCCCAGCATTTT.